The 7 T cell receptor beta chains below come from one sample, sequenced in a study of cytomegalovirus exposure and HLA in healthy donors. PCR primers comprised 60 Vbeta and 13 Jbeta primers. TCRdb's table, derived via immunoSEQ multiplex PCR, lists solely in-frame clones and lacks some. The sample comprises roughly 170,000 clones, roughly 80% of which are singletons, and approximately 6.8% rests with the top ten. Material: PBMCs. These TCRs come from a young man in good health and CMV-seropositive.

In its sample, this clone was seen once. CDR3 coding DNA: TGTGCCACCAGCAGAGCGGCTAGCGGGATGTGGGAGCAGTACTTC. It translates to CATSRAASGMWEQYF. The rearrangement links TRBV15 to TRBJ2-5; 9 nucleotides align to TRBD2. V lost 1 base to trimming and J lost 11 bases; unmatched junction nucleotides: 11. Germline CDR1 and CDR2: LNHNV and YYDKDF (reference sequence). This CDR3 is 15 amino acids long. Combining the CDR3 with reference TRBV15 and TRBJ2-5 gives the whole variable domain DAMVIQNPRYQVTQFGKPVTLSCSQTLNHNVMYWYQQKSSQAPKLLFHYYDKDFNNEADTPDNFQSRRPNTSFCFLDIRSPGLGDTAMYLCATSRAASGMWEQYFGPGTRLLVL.

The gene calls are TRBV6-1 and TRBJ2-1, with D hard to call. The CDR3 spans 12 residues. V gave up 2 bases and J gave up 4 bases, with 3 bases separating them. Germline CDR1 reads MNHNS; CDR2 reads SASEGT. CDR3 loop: CASSELYNEQFF. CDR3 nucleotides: TGTGCCAGCAGTGAACTGTACAATGAGCAGTTCTTC.

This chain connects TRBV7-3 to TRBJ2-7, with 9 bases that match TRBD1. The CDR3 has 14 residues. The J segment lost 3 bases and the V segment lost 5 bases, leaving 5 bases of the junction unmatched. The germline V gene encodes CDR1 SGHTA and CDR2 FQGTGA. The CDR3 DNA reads TGTGCCAGCAGCCCCGGGACAGGGATCTACGAGCAGTACTTC. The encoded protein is CASSPGTGIYEQYF.

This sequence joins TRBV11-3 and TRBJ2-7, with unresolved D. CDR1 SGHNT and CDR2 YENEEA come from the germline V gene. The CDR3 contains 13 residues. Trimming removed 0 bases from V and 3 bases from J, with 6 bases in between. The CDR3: CASSLDISYEQYF. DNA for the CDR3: TGTGCCAGCAGCTTAGATATCAGCTACGAGCAGTACTTC.

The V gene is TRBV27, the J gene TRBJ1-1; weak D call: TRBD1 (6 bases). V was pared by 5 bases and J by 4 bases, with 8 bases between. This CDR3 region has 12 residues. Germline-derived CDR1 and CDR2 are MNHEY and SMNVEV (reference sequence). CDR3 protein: CASSKQGTEAFF. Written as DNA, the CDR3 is TGTGCCAGCAGTAAACAGGGCACTGAAGCTTTCTTT.

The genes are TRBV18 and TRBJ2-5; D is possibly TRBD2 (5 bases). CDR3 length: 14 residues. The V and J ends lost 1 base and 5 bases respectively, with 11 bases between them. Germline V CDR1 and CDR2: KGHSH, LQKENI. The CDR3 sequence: CASSPLSGWETQYF. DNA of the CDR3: TGTGCCAGCTCACCACTCTCGGGGTGGGAGACCCAGTACTTC.

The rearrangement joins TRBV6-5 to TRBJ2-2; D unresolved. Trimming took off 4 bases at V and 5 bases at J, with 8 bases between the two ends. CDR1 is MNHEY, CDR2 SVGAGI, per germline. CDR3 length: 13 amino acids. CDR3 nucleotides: TGTGCCAGCAGTTTATCGGAGACCGGGGAGCTGTTTTTT. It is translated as CASSLSETGELFF.